Below are 2 T cell receptor beta chains sequenced from a single sample in a study of metastatic and nonmetastatic thyroid tumors. Each patient went into thyroid surgery without having received any treatment. TCRdb re-called the PCR reads through MiXCR. The sample has more than 10,000 clones, about 12% seen once. The specimen was blood. Every receptor here comes from a female donor with papillary thyroid cancer or a benign thyroid nodule (not recorded which). Some clones in this sample may be carry-over from other donors' samples.

This clone was picked up many times. Additional DNA sequences in this sample encode the identical CDR3. V and J are TRBV15 and TRBJ1-5, with TRBD1 identical over 9 bases. Germline lookup yields CDR1 LNHNV and CDR2 YYDKDF (reference sequence). With V trimmed by 3 bases and J by 3 bases, 6 bases remained unmatched. This CDR3 spans 16 amino acids. In DNA, the CDR3 is TGTGCCACCAGCAGTGGGGGGACAGGGCCCAATCAGCCCCAGCATTTT. Its translation: CATSSGGTGPNQPQHF.

This clone is deemed medium-sized. V gene TRBV28 combines with J gene TRBJ1-6, with D unresolved. The germline gives CDR1 MDHEN, CDR2 SYDVKM. The CDR3 consists of 13 residues. V lost 6 bases and J lost 3, with 6 bases in between. The CDR3, as DNA: TGTGCCAGCAGGCGGTACTATAATTCACCCCTCCACTTT. Translating gives CASRRYYNSPLHF.